This T cell receptor beta chain was observed in a study of somatic mutations in cytotoxic T cells in rheumatoid arthritis. Clones were sequenced by immunoSEQ multiplex PCR, and TCRdb holds only the in-frame ones, with some missing. The sample has approximately 15,000 clones; about 80% are singletons. Remarks on this clone: Its antigen is not identified.

Once isolated by positive magnetic bead selection, the CD4+ and CD8+ cells had their purity checked by flow cytometry. Trimming removed 6 bases from V and 4 bases from J; junction bases left unmatched: 13. Germline CDR1 and CDR2: SNHLY and FYNNEI. The CDR3 runs 18 residues. Study-wide points: Only rheumatoid arthritis patients, not healthy controls, showed CD8+ clonality increasing with age. Unidentified antigens were the targets of the expanded CD8+ clones. Statistical analysis of the slight TRBV07 underrepresentation in rheumatoid arthritis patients did not adjust for multiple comparisons.

The chain joins TRBV2 to TRBJ2-6, with 9 bases lining up with TRBD1. Sequencing used CD8+ T cells sorted from blood. This TCR was recovered from an adult with rheumatoid arthritis. The CDR3 DNA is TGTGCCAGCAGGACCCCCGGGACAGGGACGAAAGGGGCCAACGTCCTGACTTTC. Protein: CASRTPGTGTKGANVLTF.